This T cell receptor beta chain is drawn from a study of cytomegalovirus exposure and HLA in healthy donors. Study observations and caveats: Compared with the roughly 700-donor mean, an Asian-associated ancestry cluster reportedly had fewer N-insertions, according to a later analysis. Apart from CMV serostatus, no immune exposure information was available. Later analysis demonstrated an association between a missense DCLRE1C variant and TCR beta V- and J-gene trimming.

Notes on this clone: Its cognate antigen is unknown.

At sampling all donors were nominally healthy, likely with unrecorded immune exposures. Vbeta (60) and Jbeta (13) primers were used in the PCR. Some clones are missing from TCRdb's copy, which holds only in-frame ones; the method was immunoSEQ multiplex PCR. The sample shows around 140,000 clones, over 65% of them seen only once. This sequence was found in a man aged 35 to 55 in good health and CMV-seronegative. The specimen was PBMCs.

CDR3: CASSTGRTSGGIHEQYF. The CDR3 DNA sequence: TGTGCCAGTAGTACGGGGAGGACTAGCGGGGGGATCCACGAGCAGTACTTC. The gene calls are TRBV19 and TRBJ2-7; TRBD2 aligns across 14 bases. CDR3 length: 17 amino acids. Germline values: CDR1 LNHDA, CDR2 SQIVND (reference sequence). V lost 4 bases, J lost 5 bases, and 10 bases stayed unmatched.